The clone carrying this T cell receptor (beta chain) was detected ten times or more. What it recognizes is unknown. MiXCR was run by TCRdb on the 5' RACE reads, yielding one entry per CDR3 protein. The repertoire has about 100,000 distinct CDR3 sequences, just under 9% of them found once; the top ten carry 4% to 5.5%. These data belong to a study of CD8 T cells in ankylosing spondylitis. Points from the study as a whole: Prior work had noted some motif variants in reactive arthritis blood and synovial fluid.

V gave up 2 bases and J gave up 0 bases, with 8 bases separating them. The CDR3 contains 14 residues. The V gene's germline CDR1 is DFQATT and CDR2 SNEGSKA (reference sequence). The sequence came from a male donor with ankylosing spondylitis or in good health (not recorded which). The source material was blood, either unsorted or a sorted T cell fraction (not recorded which). The chain employs TRBV20-1 and TRBJ1-3; D is perhaps TRBD1 (5 bases). DNA of the CDR3: TGCAGTGCTAGACGCAGGGACTCTGGAAACACCATATATTTT. It codes for CSARRRDSGNTIYF.